A selection of T cell receptor beta chains follows, all from one sample in a study of liver allograft versus peripheral blood T cells. TCRdb analysed the reads with MiXCR anew, one entry per CDR3 protein. The profile covers some 9,200 distinct CDR3 sequences, with 14% to 15% appearing a single time and around 3% taken by the ten largest. Receptor source: a human patient who had a liver transplant. Some T cells may originate from the graft donor. CDR3s include the opening cysteine and the closing phenylalanine or tryptophan. D genes are given only for firm matches. Clone size is given for some rows only: seen once, a few or many times, or a class if the clone is expanded.

medium-sized | NA | TRBJ1-3 | TRBV18 | TGTGCCAGCTCATACGACTTACAGGGTTCTGGAAACACCATATATTTT | CASSYDLQGSGNTIYF
medium-sized | NA | TRBJ2-1 | TRBV6-1 | TGTGCCAGCAGTGTGTCCTTATATGAGCAGTTCTTC | CASSVSLYEQFF
medium-sized | NA | TRBJ2-3 | TRBV7-2 | TGTGCCAGCAGCATCGGCCGGGCCCAAGATACGCAGTATTTT | CASSIGRAQDTQYF
medium-sized | NA | TRBJ2-1 | TRBV27 | TGTGCCACCCTTAGGGGGAGGGCCACTAACAATGAGCAGTTCTTC | CATLRGRATNNEQFF
few | TRBD1 | TRBJ2-6 | TRBV30 | TGTGCCTGGGTACGGGGGACAGGGAGTCCTGGGGCCAACGTCCTGACTTTC | CAWVRGTGSPGANVLTF
NA | TRBD2 | TRBJ2-1 | TRBV28 | TGTGCCAGCAGAAGCCACCTAGCGGGAGTAAACAATGAGCAGTTCTTC | CASRSHLAGVNNEQFF
NA | NA | TRBJ1-5 | TRBV20-1 | TGCAGTGCTAGCCGACAGACCGATCAGCCCCAGCATTTT | CSASRQTDQPQHF
medium-sized | NA | TRBJ1-4 | TRBV7-2 | TGTGCCAGCAGCTTAGATAGACTTAATGAAAAACTGTTTTTT | CASSLDRLNEKLFF
many | TRBD1 | TRBJ2-7 | TRBV19 | TGTGCCAGTAGTATTGGGACAGTGGGAGAGCAGTACTTC | CASSIGTVGEQYF
NA | NA | TRBJ2-5 | TRBV9 | TGTGCCAGCAGCGTGGGGGTGGGAGGAGAGACCCAGTACTTC | CASSVGVGGETQYF
medium-sized | NA | TRBJ1-6 | TRBV9 | TGTGCCAGCAGCGTTAGCCCTAATTCACCCCTCCACTTT | CASSVSPNSPLHF
medium-sized | TRBD1 | TRBJ1-5 | TRBV6-1 | TGTGCCAGTGGGACAGGTTATAGCAATCAGCCCCAGCATTTT | CASGTGYSNQPQHF
NA | TRBD1 | TRBJ1-5 | TRBV28 | TGTGCCAGCAGTTTTGGGACAGTCTATAGCAATCAGCCCCAGCATTTT | CASSFGTVYSNQPQHF
medium-sized | NA | TRBJ1-6 | TRBV6-5 | TGTGCCAGCAGTTACTCGATATTGGCCCCGGGGGGCTCCTATAATTCACCCCTCCACTTT | CASSYSILAPGGSYNSPLHF
few | NA | TRBJ2-1 | TRBV7-9 | TGTGCCAGCAGCTGGTACAGGGCTAACAATGAGCAGTTCTTC | CASSWYRANNEQFF
medium-sized | NA | TRBJ1-4 | TRBV24-1 | TGTGCCACCAGGAACGGGGGCCCTTTT | CATRNGGPF
NA | TRBD1 | TRBJ2-2 | TRBV6-5 | TGTGCCAGCAGACAGGGGGCGCAAGGCGGGGAGCTGTTTTTT | CASRQGAQGGELFF
medium-sized | TRBD1 | TRBJ1-5 | TRBV19 | TGTGCCAGTAGTATAGATCTGGACAGGGGGCTTCAGCCCCAGCATTTT | CASSIDLDRGLQPQHF
NA | NA | TRBJ2-2 | TRBV7-9 | TGTGCCAGCAGCCCTCTTTCTGGCGGAGCCGGCGGGGAGCTGTTTTTT | CASSPLSGGAGGELFF
few | TRBD2 | TRBJ2-1 | TRBV28 | TGTGCCAGCAGAAGCCGCCTAGCGGGAGTAAACAATGAGCAGTTCTTC | CASRSRLAGVNNEQFF
NA | NA | TRBJ1-4 | TRBV12-3/TRBV12-4 | TGTGCCAGCAGTTTGGGGGTAGCTAATGAAAAACTGTTTTTT | CASSLGVANEKLFF
NA | TRBD2 | TRBJ2-1 | TRBV12-3/TRBV12-4 | TGTGCCAGCAAAGTGGAGCGGGAGCGACAGGAAGGATACAATGAGCAGTTCTTC | CASKVERERQEGYNEQFF
few | TRBD1 | TRBJ2-7 | TRBV28 | TGTGCCAGCAGCACAAACTTGGGACAGGGTTTTTACGAGCAGTACTTC | CASSTNLGQGFYEQYF
medium-sized | NA | TRBJ1-2 | TRBV29-1 | TGCAGCGTTGAAGTTGCAAGGGGGGGCTATGGCTACACCTTC | CSVEVARGGYGYTF
few | NA | TRBJ2-2 | TRBV20-1 | TGCAGTGCTAGGGGTGCGAACACCGGGGAGCTGTTTTTT | CSARGANTGELFF
medium-sized | NA | TRBJ2-2 | TRBV15 | TGTGCCACCAGCAGAGGGGCCGGGAGAGAAAACACCGGGGAGCTGTTTTTT | CATSRGAGRENTGELFF
few | TRBD2 | TRBJ2-7 | TRBV20-1 | TGCAGTGCTAGAACCGTTCTAGCGGGAGCCGCTCGTGGCGAGCAGTACTTC | CSARTVLAGAARGEQYF
medium-sized | TRBD2 | TRBJ2-2 | TRBV19 | TGTGCCAGTATCCCATGGGCGGGAGGGCCTTCGAACACCGGGGAGCTGTTTTTT | CASIPWAGGPSNTGELFF
many | TRBD1 | TRBJ1-6 | TRBV5-5 | TGTGCCAGCACCCCGGGACAGATTAATTCACCCCTCCACTTT | CASTPGQINSPLHF
medium-sized | NA | TRBJ1-4 | TRBV18 | TGTGCCAGCTCACCACGTCGATCTAGGGTCCTCCTTCCCCTTAATGAAAAACTGTTTTTT | CASSPRRSRVLLPLNEKLFF
NA | NA | TRBJ2-4 | TRBV19 | TGTGCCAGTAGCCCAATACAAGGTTTTAAAAACATTCAGTACTTC | CASSPIQGFKNIQYF
few | TRBD1 | TRBJ1-5 | TRBV20-1 | TGCAGTGCTAGTCAGTCGGACAGGAGCAATCAGCCCCAGCATTTT | CSASQSDRSNQPQHF
NA | NA | TRBJ2-2 | TRBV19 | TGTGCCAGTAGTATAGATGTCACCGGGGAGCTGTTTTTT | CASSIDVTGELFF
NA | NA | TRBJ2-1 | TRBV12-5 | TGTGCTAGTGGTTACGGCTACAATGAGCAGTTCTTC | CASGYGYNEQFF
NA | NA | TRBJ2-7 | TRBV7-9 | TGTGCCAGAAGCCTGGGAGAGCTTTACGAGCAGTACTTC | CARSLGELYEQYF